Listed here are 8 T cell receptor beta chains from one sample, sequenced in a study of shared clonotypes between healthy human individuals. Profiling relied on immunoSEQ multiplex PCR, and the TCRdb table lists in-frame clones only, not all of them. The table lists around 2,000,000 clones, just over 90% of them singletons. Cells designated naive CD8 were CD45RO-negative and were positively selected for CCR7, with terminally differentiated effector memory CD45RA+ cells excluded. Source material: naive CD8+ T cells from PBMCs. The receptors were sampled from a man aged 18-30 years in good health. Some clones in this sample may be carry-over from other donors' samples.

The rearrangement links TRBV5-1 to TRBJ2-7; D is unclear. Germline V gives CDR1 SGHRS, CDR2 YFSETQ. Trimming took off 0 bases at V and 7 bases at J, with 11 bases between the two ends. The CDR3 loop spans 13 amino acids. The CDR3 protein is CASSLELTWEQYF. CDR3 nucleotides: TGCGCCAGCAGCTTGGAGCTGACCTGGGAGCAGTACTTC.

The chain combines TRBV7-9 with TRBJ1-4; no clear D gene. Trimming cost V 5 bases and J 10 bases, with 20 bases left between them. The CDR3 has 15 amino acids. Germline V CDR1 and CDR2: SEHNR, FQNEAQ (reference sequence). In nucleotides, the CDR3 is TGTGCCAGCAGCCCCCCACTGGACCCAGATTCAAAACTGTTTTTT. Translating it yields CASSPPLDPDSKLFF.

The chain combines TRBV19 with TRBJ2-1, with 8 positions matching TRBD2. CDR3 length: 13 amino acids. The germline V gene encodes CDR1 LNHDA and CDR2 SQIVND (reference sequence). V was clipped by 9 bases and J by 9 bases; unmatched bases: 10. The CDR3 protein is CASRIAGSIEQFF. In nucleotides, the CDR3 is TGTGCCAGCCGAATAGCGGGGAGTATTGAGCAGTTCTTC.

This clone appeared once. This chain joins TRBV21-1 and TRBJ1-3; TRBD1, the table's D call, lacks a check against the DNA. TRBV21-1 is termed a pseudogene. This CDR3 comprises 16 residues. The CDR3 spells CASNRQGMSSGNTIYF. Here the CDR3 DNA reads TGTGCCAGCAATAGACAGGGAATGAGCTCTGGAAACACCATATATTTT.

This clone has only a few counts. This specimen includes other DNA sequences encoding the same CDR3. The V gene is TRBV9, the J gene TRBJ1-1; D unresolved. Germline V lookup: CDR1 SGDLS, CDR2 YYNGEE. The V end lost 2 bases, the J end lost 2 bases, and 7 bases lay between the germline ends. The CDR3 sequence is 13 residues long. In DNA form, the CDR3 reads TGTGCCAGCAGCGTCGGCCGAAACACTGAAGCTTTCTTT. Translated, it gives CASSVGRNTEAFF.

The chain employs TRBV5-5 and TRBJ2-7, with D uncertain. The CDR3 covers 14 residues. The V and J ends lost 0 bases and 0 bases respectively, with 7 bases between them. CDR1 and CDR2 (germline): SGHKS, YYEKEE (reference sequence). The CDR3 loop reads CASSLAQRSYEQYF. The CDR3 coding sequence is TGTGCCAGCAGCTTGGCACAGCGCTCCTACGAGCAGTACTTC.

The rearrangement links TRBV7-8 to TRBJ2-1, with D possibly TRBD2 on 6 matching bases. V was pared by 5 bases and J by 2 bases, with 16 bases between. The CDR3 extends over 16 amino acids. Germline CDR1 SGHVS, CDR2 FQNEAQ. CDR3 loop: CASSPDWRVPYNEQFF. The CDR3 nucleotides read TGTGCCAGCAGCCCCGACTGGAGGGTTCCCTACAATGAGCAGTTCTTC. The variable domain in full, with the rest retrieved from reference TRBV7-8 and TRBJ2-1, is GAGVSQSPRYKVAKRGQDVALRCDPISGHVSLFWYQQALGQGPEFLTYFQNEAQLDKSGLPSDRFFAERPEGSVSTLKIQRTQQEDSAVYLCASSPDWRVPYNEQFFGPGTRLTVL.

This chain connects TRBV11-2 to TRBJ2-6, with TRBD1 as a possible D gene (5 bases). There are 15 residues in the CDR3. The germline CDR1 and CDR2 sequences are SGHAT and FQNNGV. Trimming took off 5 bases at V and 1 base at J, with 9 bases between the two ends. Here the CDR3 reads CASSAGLSGANVLTF. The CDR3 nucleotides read TGTGCCAGCAGCGCAGGGCTGTCTGGGGCCAACGTCCTGACTTTC.